A single sample is the source of the 10 T cell receptor beta chains below, sequenced in a study of blood T cell repertoires in COVID-19. Assay: immunoSEQ multiplex PCR; the TCRdb copy retains only in-frame clones and omits some. The sample holds about 39,000 clones, 75% to 85% seen once. The sample taken for sequencing was peripheral blood. These TCRs come from a human donor in a cohort sampled during active COVID-19.

The genes are TRBV28 and TRBJ1-4; 10 bases fit TRBD1. The V segment lost 4 bases and the J segment 5 bases; nucleotides outside the gene matches: 4. The CDR3 is made up of 15 amino acids. The germline V gene encodes CDR1 MDHEN and CDR2 SYDVKM. The CDR3 region is CASSSPGQGNEKLFF. The CDR3 DNA is TGTGCCAGCAGTTCTCCGGGACAGGGGAATGAAAAACTGTTTTTT.

V gene TRBV5-1 combines with J gene TRBJ1-3; the match to TRBD1 covers 8 bases. This CDR3 is built from 16 residues. V shed 0 bases, J shed 4 bases, and the junction held 6 bases outside the gene matches. Germline V gene sequence: CDR1 SGHRS, CDR2 YFSETQ. The CDR3 nucleotides are TGCGCCAGCAGCTTGGATGACAGGGGTCCCGGAAACACCATATATTTT. It yields the protein CASSLDDRGPGNTIYF.

The chain is built from TRBV12-3 or TRBV12-4 and TRBJ2-7; D remains unclear. The CDR3 is 11 residues long. With 5 bases removed from V and 9 bases from J, the gap between germline ends came to 11 bases. The CDR3 nucleotides are TGTGCCAGCAGTCGGGTTGGGTTGCAGTACTTC. Its translation: CASSRVGLQYF.

This clone was found once. The chain links TRBV7-6 to TRBJ2-3, with 9 nucleotides matching TRBD2. The V gene's germline CDR1 is SGHVS and CDR2 FNYEAQ. The J segment lost 4 bases and the V segment lost 5 bases, leaving 7 bases of the junction unmatched. The CDR3 runs to 15 residues. The CDR3, as DNA: TGTGCCAGCAGCATCCGCGGGGGGGCCCCAGATACGCAGTATTTT. This encodes CASSIRGGAPDTQYF.

The chain joins TRBV2 to TRBJ1-5, with 8 positions matching TRBD1. Germline V lookup: CDR1 SNHLY, CDR2 FYNNEI. V shed 7 bases, J shed 0 bases, and the junction held 11 bases outside the gene matches. The CDR3 is made up of 17 amino acids. The CDR3, as DNA: TGTGCCAGCAAACCGGACAGGGCAGGCTATAGCAATCAGCCCCAGCATTTT. This translates into CASKPDRAGYSNQPQHF.

The V call is TRBV18, the J call TRBJ2-1; 9 positions match TRBD1. J gave up 7 bases and V 2 bases, and 6 bases lay outside the gene matches. This CDR3 is built from 15 residues. Germline V gene data show CDR1 as KGHSH and CDR2 as LQKENI. Written as DNA, the CDR3 is TGTGCCAGCTCACCAGGGACAGGGTTACCGAATGAGCAGTTCTTC. Its translation: CASSPGTGLPNEQFF.

This clone was counted a few times. The chain employs TRBV6-1 and TRBJ1-2, with unresolved D. The CDR3 consists of 18 residues. V was trimmed by 6 bases and J by 3 bases, leaving 26 bases between them. Germline assignment: CDR1 MNHNS and CDR2 SASEGT. CDR3 DNA sequence: TGTGCCAGCAGAGAAAGGATTGGTAACAAACTCGAGGACTATGGCTACACCTTC. Translating it yields CASRERIGNKLEDYGYTF.

The chain has TRBV5-4 and TRBJ2-1; TRBD2 might be the D (6 bases). Germline V gene lookup returns CDR1 SGHNT and CDR2 YYREEE (reference sequence). Trimming removed 2 bases at V and 0 bases at J, with 9 bases between. This CDR3 region has 15 residues. CDR3 amino acids: CASSLAGSSYNEQFF. As DNA, the CDR3 is TGTGCCAGCAGCTTAGCGGGCAGCTCCTACAATGAGCAGTTCTTC.

The chain employs TRBV19 and TRBJ2-1; 14 bases map to TRBD2. Germline assignment: CDR1 LNHDA and CDR2 SQIVND (reference sequence). CDR3 length: 15 amino acids. Trimming at V came to 3 bases and at J to 9 bases, leaving 4 bases not matched to a gene. As DNA, the CDR3 is TGTGCCAGTAGTATCGGACTAGCGGGAGGAACTGAGCAGTTCTTC. This sequence encodes CASSIGLAGGTEQFF.

This chain connects TRBV2 to TRBJ2-6, with D maybe TRBD2 (6 bases). There are 16 residues in the CDR3. V was clipped by 0 bases and J by 1 base, with 7 bases between them. Germline CDR1 and CDR2: SNHLY and FYNNEI. The CDR3 sequence is CASSEAGGSGANVLTF. For the CDR3, the DNA is TGTGCCAGCAGTGAAGCTGGAGGGTCTGGGGCCAACGTCCTGACTTTC.